The 10 T cell receptor beta chains given below trace back to one sample, sequenced in a study of monozygotic twins with inflammatory bowel disease. Each CDR3 protein gets one entry in TCRdb, which reprocessed the 5' RACE reads and gives no DNA. Its table lists 150,000 or so distinct CDR3 sequences. The sample taken for sequencing was blood. The origin of the receptors is a human donor with ulcerative colitis or Crohn's disease, or a healthy co-twin of an affected twin (not recorded which).

The chain employs TRBV24-1 and TRBJ1-5. Germline-derived CDR1 and CDR2 are KGHDR and SFDVKD. This CDR3 is built from 14 residues. This CDR3 is CATSDGISNQPQHF.

The chain employs TRBV29-1 and TRBJ1-5; TCRdb gives TRBD1 as the D gene, but with no DNA this cannot be confirmed. CDR1 is SQVTM and CDR2 is ANQGSEA in the germline V gene. This CDR3 has 13 amino acids. The CDR3 protein is CSVGDNSNQPQHF.

The chain carries TRBV20-1 and TRBJ1-5. The CDR3 loop spans 15 amino acids. Germline V gene data show CDR1 as DFQATT and CDR2 as SNEGSKA (reference sequence). CDR3 loop: CSARARGGINQPQHF.

CDR3 region: CSARGQGAYEQYF. The rearrangement joins TRBV20-1 to TRBJ2-7; the D gene TCRdb calls, TRBD1, cannot be checked with no DNA. Germline V gene sequence: CDR1 DFQATT, CDR2 SNEGSKA (reference sequence). The CDR3 runs to 13 residues.

The chain has TRBV7-2 and TRBJ2-7. The CDR3 has 13 amino acids. The germline gives CDR1 SGHTA, CDR2 FQGNSA. CDR3: CASSSDSAYEQYF. The complete variable domain, with remaining parts taken from reference TRBV7-2 and TRBJ2-7, reads GAGVSQSPSNKVTEKGKDVELRCDPISGHTALYWYRQSLGQGLEFLIYFQGNSAPDKSGLPSDRFSAERTGGSVSTLTIQRTQQEDSAVYLCASSSDSAYEQYFGPGTRLTVT.

The genes are TRBV12-3 or TRBV12-4 and TRBJ2-2; the D call of TRBD2 rests on TCRdb alone, since no DNA is present to check it. This CDR3 is 15 amino acids long. CDR3 in amino acids: CASRTGTSGTGELFF.

The gene calls are TRBV27 and TRBJ2-3; with no DNA, the TCRdb D assignment of TRBD2 cannot be verified. Looked up from germline, CDR1 is MNHEY and CDR2 is SMNVEV (reference sequence). The CDR3 totals 17 residues. The CDR3 loop is CASSPPGLAGGAYTQYF.

The rearrangement links TRBV19 to TRBJ1-1; TCRdb reports TRBD1, a call that lacks DNA to check it against. Germline-derived CDR1 and CDR2 are LNHDA and SQIVND (reference sequence). This CDR3 has 16 amino acids. This CDR3 reads CASSFRSGQGNTEAFF.

The chain links TRBV27 to TRBJ2-2; the D gene TCRdb calls, TRBD1, cannot be checked with no DNA. The CDR3 runs to 16 residues. Germline CDR1 reads MNHEY; CDR2 reads SMNVEV (reference sequence). The chain's CDR3 is CASRTGGGLNTGELFF.

The V and J genes are TRBV29-1 and TRBJ2-1; TCRdb reports TRBD2, a call that lacks DNA to check it against. This CDR3 has 15 residues. Germline CDR1 SQVTM, CDR2 ANQGSEA. The CDR3 sequence: CSVDPLAGGLDEQFF.